The 28 T cell receptor beta chains presented below share a single source sample, sequenced in a study of shared clonotypes between healthy human individuals. Profiling relied on immunoSEQ multiplex PCR, and the TCRdb table lists in-frame clones only, not all of them. The data show some 2,000,000 clones, about 95% seen once. What was sequenced was naive CD4+ T cells sorted from blood. Specified subset: CD45RA+ positively selected. These receptors were obtained from a young man in good health.

V usage is TRBV6-1 and J usage is TRBJ1-5, with D uncertain. Germline lookup yields CDR1 MNHNS and CDR2 SASEGT. This CDR3 is 11 amino acids long. Between the trimmed V and J ends, which lost 7 bases and 11 bases, there was a span of 12 bases. The CDR3 DNA reads as TGTGCCAGCACCGAATTGAGGGCCCAGCATTTT. This codes for CASTELRAQHF.

This clone appeared a single time. The chain carries TRBV10-3 and TRBJ1-5, with 7 bases lining up with TRBD1. The germline CDR1 and CDR2 sequences are ENHRY and SYGVKD. The J segment lost 4 bases and the V segment lost 3 bases, leaving 3 bases of the junction unmatched. The CDR3 runs 14 residues. The CDR3 here is CAISERGPNQPQHF. The CDR3 DNA is TGTGCCATCAGTGAAAGGGGGCCGAATCAGCCCCAGCATTTT.

V and J are TRBV10-1 and TRBJ1-1; D remains ambiguous. CDR1 is WNHNN, CDR2 SYGVQD, per germline (reference sequence). V lost 5 bases to trimming and J lost 0 bases, with 4 bases between them. There are 12 residues in the CDR3. The CDR3 DNA sequence: TGCGCCAGCAGTACCTTGAACACTGAAGCTTTCTTT. As protein: CASSTLNTEAFF.

The gene calls are TRBV7-2 and TRBJ1-1; the D is unclear. Germline values: CDR1 SGHTA, CDR2 FQGNSA. The CDR3 runs to 13 residues. V gave up 6 bases and J gave up 7 bases, with 15 bases separating them. CDR3 protein: CASRPPRPVEAFF. DNA of the CDR3: TGTGCCAGCAGGCCACCCAGACCCGTTGAAGCTTTCTTT.

The chain carries TRBV15 and TRBJ2-3; D gene ambiguous. The CDR3 loop spans 12 amino acids. The V end was cut by 0 bases, the J end by 8 bases, with 6 bases between. Per germline, CDR1 LNHNV and CDR2 YYDKDF (reference sequence). CDR3 sequence: CATSREEGTQYF. In nucleotides, the CDR3 is TGTGCCACCAGCAGAGAGGAAGGTACGCAGTATTTT.

This chain uses TRBV5-1 with TRBJ2-5; D is unclear. Deletions cut 0 bases from V and 4 bases from J, with 10 bases between. This CDR3 is 14 amino acids long. Germline loops: CDR1 SGHRS, CDR2 YFSETQ. The CDR3 is CASSLVGSLETQYF. The CDR3 DNA follows: TGCGCCAGCAGCTTGGTTGGTAGCTTAGAGACCCAGTACTTC.

The chain couples TRBV6-1 to TRBJ2-2, with no clear D. The CDR3 covers 14 residues. V lost 4 bases and J lost 7, with 13 bases in between. CDR1 MNHNS and CDR2 SASEGT come from the germline V gene. CDR3: CASSAQTFFGELFF. Written as DNA, the CDR3 is TGTGCCAGCAGTGCTCAGACGTTCTTCGGGGAGCTGTTTTTT.

The rearrangement joins TRBV11-2 to TRBJ1-3; tentative D call: TRBD1 (6 bases). The V gene's germline CDR1 is SGHAT and CDR2 FQNNGV. Trimming removed 4 bases from V and 3 bases from J, with 10 bases in between. This CDR3 region has 14 residues. The CDR3 sequence: CASSSRGNGNTIYF. In nucleotides, the CDR3 is TGTGCCAGCAGCTCCAGGGGAAATGGAAACACCATATATTTT. Filled out from reference TRBV11-2 and TRBJ1-3, the complete variable domain reads EAGVAQSPRYKIIEKRQSVAFWCNPISGHATLYWYQQILGQGPKLLIQFQNNGVVDDSQLPKDRFSAERLKGVDSTLKIQPAKLEDSAVYLCASSSRGNGNTIYFGEGSWLTVV.

V and J are TRBV4-1 and TRBJ1-2, with a weak D call TRBD1 (5 bases). There are 16 residues in the CDR3. The V end lost 0 bases, the J end lost 7 bases, and 18 bases lay between the germline ends. CDR1 is MGHRA and CDR2 is YSYEKL in the germline V gene. This CDR3 reads CASSQDPPQGTGGYTF. As DNA, the CDR3 is TGCGCCAGCAGCCAAGATCCCCCCCAGGGAACGGGTGGCTACACCTTC.

This clone was counted a single time. The chain is built from TRBV7-2 and TRBJ2-3, with D unresolved. V was clipped by 2 bases and J by 3 bases, with 6 bases between them. This CDR3 is 13 amino acids long. From germline, CDR1 is SGHTA and CDR2 FQGNSA. The CDR3 sequence is CASSLSWTDTQYF. DNA of the CDR3: TGTGCCAGCAGCTTAAGTTGGACAGATACGCAGTATTTT. The full variable domain, in which reference TRBV7-2 and TRBJ2-3 provide the parts outside the CDR3, is GAGVSQSPSNKVTEKGKDVELRCDPISGHTALYWYRQSLGQGLEFLIYFQGNSAPDKSGLPSDRFSAERTGGSVSTLTIQRTQQEDSAVYLCASSLSWTDTQYFGPGTRLTVL.

This clone has only one observation. A much larger clone lies a single base off, so this may be a read error. The rearrangement joins TRBV7-9 to TRBJ2-1, with D hard to call. Germline V gene data show CDR1 as SEHNR and CDR2 as FQNEAQ (reference sequence). This CDR3 comprises 12 residues. The V end lost 5 bases, the J end lost 5 bases, and 7 bases lay between the germline ends. The DNA for the CDR3 is TGTGCCAGCAGCCCCGGCCACAATGAGCAGTTCTTC. This sequence encodes CASSPGHNEQFF.

V usage is TRBV11-3 and J usage is TRBJ2-1, with TRBD2 as a possible D gene (5 bases). Trimming left V 4 bases short and J 5 bases short, with 27 bases between. CDR3 length: 19 residues. Germline loops: CDR1 SGHNT, CDR2 YENEEA. CDR3 nucleotide sequence: TGTGCCAGCAGCTCCCGAGAAGGGAGAACTAGGTCTGGGGACAATGAGCAGTTCTTC. Its translation: CASSSREGRTRSGDNEQFF.

V and J are TRBV2 and TRBJ2-1, with TRBD2 identical over 12 bases. Germline values: CDR1 SNHLY, CDR2 FYNNEI. J lost 4 bases, V lost 8 bases, and 0 bases had no gene match. The length of the CDR3 is 13 residues. CDR3 DNA: TGTGCCAGCGGACTAGCGGGGTACAATGAGCAGTTCTTC. Translated: CASGLAGYNEQFF.

The chain employs TRBV11-2 and TRBJ2-7; unclear D gene. The germline V gene encodes CDR1 SGHAT and CDR2 FQNNGV. This CDR3 contains 15 residues. V gave up 1 base and J gave up 5 bases, with 15 bases separating them. Here the CDR3 reads CASSLGWGSQNEQYF. The CDR3 coding sequence is TGTGCCAGCAGCTTAGGGTGGGGTTCCCAAAACGAGCAGTACTTC.

This rearrangement joins TRBV25-1 to TRBJ2-3; possible D gene TRBD2, 5 bases. The germline V and J ends were trimmed by 1 base and 2 bases, with 10 bases remaining between them. CDR3 length: 15 amino acids. Germline CDR1 reads MGHDK; CDR2 reads SYGVNS. The CDR3: CASSEWRADTDTQYF. CDR3 nucleotides: TGTGCCAGCAGTGAATGGCGGGCAGACACAGATACGCAGTATTTT.

V is TRBV6-6 and J is TRBJ2-1, with a tentative D call TRBD2 (6 bases). Germline V gene lookup returns CDR1 MNHNY and CDR2 SVGAGI (reference sequence). CDR3 length: 14 amino acids. Deletions cut 2 bases from V and 3 bases from J, with 8 bases between. The CDR3 sequence: CASSYVGGYNEQFF. The CDR3 region has the DNA TGTGCCAGCAGTTACGTCGGGGGCTACAATGAGCAGTTCTTC.

On this clone: Other nucleotide sequences in the sample specify the same CDR3. CDR3 nucleotide sequence: TGTGCCAGCAGCTCACAGGGACTCTCCTACGAGCAGTACTTC. It codes for CASSSQGLSYEQYF. J is TRBJ2-7 and V is TRBV7-9; D tentatively reads TRBD1 or TRBD2 (6 bases each). The CDR3 length is 14 residues. Germline V gene lookup returns CDR1 SEHNR and CDR2 FQNEAQ (reference sequence). Trimming pared 4 bases from V and 0 bases from J, leaving 10 bases between.

This clone was seen a handful of times. This sequence joins TRBV19 and TRBJ2-2, with D hard to call. The CDR3 runs to 11 residues. V gave up 7 bases and J gave up 2 bases, with 2 bases separating them. The germline CDR1 and CDR2 sequences are LNHDA and SQIVND (reference sequence). CDR3 sequence (DNA): TGTGCCAGTAAAAACACCGGGGAGCTGTTTTTT. Its translation is CASKNTGELFF.

The V and J genes are TRBV10-3 and TRBJ1-3, with D unclear. The CDR3 is 16 amino acids. Trimming pared 3 bases from V and 2 bases from J, leaving 14 bases between. Germline V gene data show CDR1 as ENHRY and CDR2 as SYGVKD. Here the CDR3 reads CAISDREGSAGNTIYF. The CDR3 coding sequence is TGTGCCATCAGTGATCGCGAGGGTTCGGCTGGAAACACCATATATTTT.

The chain is built from TRBV2 and TRBJ1-2, with no clear D. The CDR3 contains 15 residues. Trimming left V 5 bases short and J 1 base short, with 14 bases between. Germline V gene data show CDR1 as SNHLY and CDR2 as FYNNEI. The CDR3 DNA reads TGTGCCAGCAGTCTGTCGAGAGGGAGTAACTATGGCTACACCTTC. It translates to CASSLSRGSNYGYTF.

The V call is TRBV6-5, the J call TRBJ2-7; no definite D call. Deletions cut 0 bases from V and 2 bases from J, with 11 bases between. The germline V gene has CDR1 MNHEY and CDR2 SVGAGI. CDR3 length: 15 residues. The CDR3 region is CASSYSDQPAYEQYF. In nucleotides, the CDR3 is TGTGCCAGCAGTTACTCGGACCAACCGGCCTACGAGCAGTACTTC.

The J gene is TRBJ2-5, the V gene TRBV30, with D perhaps TRBD2 (6 bases). Germline V gene sequence: CDR1 GTSNPN, CDR2 SVGIG (reference sequence). The CDR3 is 13 residues long. Trimming left V 1 base short and J 2 bases short, with 8 bases between. The CDR3 is CAWSDAGQETQYF. CDR3 sequence (DNA): TGTGCCTGGAGTGATGCGGGGCAAGAGACCCAGTACTTC.

This chain links TRBV6-6 with TRBJ1-6, with D perhaps matching TRBD1 (5 bases). Germline V CDR1 and CDR2: MNHNY, SVGAGI (reference sequence). The CDR3 consists of 14 residues. Trimming removed 6 bases at V and 7 bases at J, with 13 bases between. CDR3 protein: CASRPQGDNSPLHF. Here the CDR3 DNA reads TGTGCCAGCAGACCCCAGGGTGACAATTCACCCCTCCACTTT.

The chain couples TRBV30 to TRBJ1-6; the match to TRBD1 covers 8 bases. CDR1 GTSNPN and CDR2 SVGIG come from the germline V gene (reference sequence). The CDR3 is 18 amino acids. Losses at the gene ends were 2 bases for V and 6 bases for J; bases not matched to a gene: 15. The CDR3 coding sequence is TGTGCCTGGAGTCGATCTGATCGGGACAGGCTCAGTAATTCACCCCTCCACTTT. It is translated as CAWSRSDRDRLSNSPLHF.

The chain joins TRBV25-1 to TRBJ2-6, with no clear D. CDR1 is MGHDK and CDR2 is SYGVNS in the germline V gene. Deletions cut 0 bases from V and 0 bases from J, with 6 bases between. The CDR3 has 16 residues. The CDR3 spells CASSEYKRSGANVLTF. The CDR3 DNA reads TGTGCCAGCAGTGAATATAAACGCTCTGGGGCCAACGTCCTGACTTTC.

V gene TRBV6-1 combines with J gene TRBJ2-7; D not certain. CDR1 and CDR2 from the germline V gene are MNHNS and SASEGT. The CDR3 consists of 12 residues. The V end lost 4 bases, the J end lost 5 bases, and 9 bases lay between the germline ends. The CDR3 loop is CASSAQLNEQYF. The CDR3 DNA reads as TGTGCCAGCAGTGCTCAGCTTAACGAGCAGTACTTC.

The V and J genes are TRBV19 and TRBJ2-7; 7 bases are shared with TRBD1. The germline V gene encodes CDR1 LNHDA and CDR2 SQIVND (reference sequence). The J segment lost 6 bases and the V segment lost 4 bases, leaving 6 bases of the junction unmatched. The CDR3 has 13 amino acids. CDR3 amino acids: CASSTKTGSEQYF. The CDR3 DNA reads as TGTGCCAGTAGTACTAAGACAGGGTCCGAGCAGTACTTC.

The V and J genes are TRBV28 and TRBJ2-3; D uncertain. CDR3 size: 15 residues. Germline V lookup: CDR1 MDHEN, CDR2 SYDVKM. Between the trimmed V and J ends, which lost 2 bases and 0 bases, there was a span of 9 bases. The CDR3 nucleotides are TGTGCCAGCAGTTTAACTGGCCGTAGCACAGATACGCAGTATTTT. Translation gives CASSLTGRSTDTQYF.